Presented here are 18 T cell receptor beta chains from one specimen sequenced in a study of T cell responses to AZD1222 COVID-19 vaccine. Assay: immunoSEQ multiplex PCR; the TCRdb copy retains only in-frame clones and omits some. The table lists some 66,000 clones, around 89% of them singletons, with more than 25% in the top ten. The material sequenced was peripheral blood, taken 28 days after the second AZD1222 dose. Receptor source: an adult who received the AZD1222 COVID-19 vaccine.

The chain combines TRBV28 with TRBJ1-2; 8 bases are shared with TRBD1. Per germline, CDR1 MDHEN and CDR2 SYDVKM. After removal of 6 bases from V and 7 bases from J, the junction contained 13 bases not matched to a gene. This CDR3 comprises 15 residues. This CDR3 is CASSSGQGLNGGYTF. The CDR3 DNA follows: TGTGCCAGCAGCTCCGGACAGGGACTGAATGGTGGCTACACCTTC.

The chain is built from TRBV5-5 and TRBJ2-7, with TRBD1 matching 7 bases. The trim removed 1 base at V and 3 bases at J, leaving 7 bases unmatched. Germline V gives CDR1 SGHKS, CDR2 YYEKEE (reference sequence). The CDR3 runs to 15 residues. CDR3 in amino acids: CASSLSAGGYYEQYF. The CDR3 DNA reads TGTGCCAGCAGCTTGTCGGCAGGGGGTTACTACGAGCAGTACTTC.

V usage is TRBV5-1 and J usage is TRBJ1-2; D ambiguous. Trimming took 0 bases from V and 4 from J, leaving 13 bases between them. The CDR3 spans 15 residues. CDR1 and CDR2 (germline): SGHRS, YFSETQ. DNA for the CDR3: TGCGCCAGCAGCTTGGAAGGCCGGCGGAGCTATGGCTACACCTTC. Its protein product is CASSLEGRRSYGYTF.

This chain connects TRBV5-1 to TRBJ1-2; 11 bases align to TRBD1. Losses at the gene ends were 0 bases for V and 8 bases for J; bases not matched to a gene: 6. This CDR3 comprises 15 residues. Per the germline V gene, CDR1 is SGHRS and CDR2 is YFSETQ. The CDR3 nucleotides read TGCGCCAGCAGCTTGGGAGGACAGGGGGCGCCCGGCTACACCTTC. Its protein is CASSLGGQGAPGYTF.

This sequence joins TRBV19 and TRBJ1-1, with a weak D call TRBD1 (5 bases). The V end was cut by 4 bases, the J end by 0 bases, with 15 bases between. The CDR3 has 16 residues. Germline CDR1 and CDR2: LNHDA and SQIVND (reference sequence). Here the CDR3 reads CASSRGSGDLNTEAFF. The DNA for the CDR3 is TGTGCCAGTAGTAGGGGTTCCGGGGACCTGAACACTGAAGCTTTCTTT. The variable domain in full, completed from reference TRBV19 and TRBJ1-1, reads DGGITQSPKYLFRKEGQNVTLSCEQNLNHDAMYWYRQDPGQGLRLIYYSQIVNDFQKGDIAEGYSVSREKKESFPLTVTSAQKNPTAFYLCASSRGSGDLNTEAFFGQGTRLTVV.

J is TRBJ1-6 and V is TRBV11-3; D not certain. The CDR3 sequence is 15 residues long. Trimming left V 0 bases short and J 0 bases short, with 3 bases between. In germline, CDR1 is SGHNT, CDR2 YENEEA. The CDR3 region is CASSLDSSYNSPLHF. The CDR3 DNA is TGTGCCAGCAGCTTAGACAGCTCCTATAATTCACCCCTCCACTTT.

A note on this clone: A read error may account for a junction end that differs from germline. The chain has TRBV30 and TRBJ2-7; 7 bases match TRBD1. The germline CDR1 and CDR2 sequences are GTSNPN and SVGIG (reference sequence). The length of the CDR3 is 14 residues. CDR3 residues: CAWSVTPRTGRIDF. For the CDR3, the DNA is TGTGCCTGGAGTGTAACCCCGAGGACAGGACGTATCGACTTC. Complete variable domain (other parts from reference TRBV30 and TRBJ2-7): SQTIHQWPATLVQPVGSPLSLECTVEGTSNPNLYWYRQAAGRGLQLLFYSVGIGQISSEVPQNLSASRPQDRQFILSSKKLLLSDSGFYLCAWSVTPRTGRIDFGPGTRLTVT.

This sequence joins TRBV3-1 (or the pseudogene TRBV3-2) and TRBJ1-2; D not certain. Trimming pared 1 base from V and 4 bases from J, leaving 13 bases between. This CDR3 is built from 15 residues. The germline CDR1 and CDR2 sequences are LGHDT and YNNKEL (reference sequence). The CDR3 reads CASSQVSGFGYGYTF. In DNA form, the CDR3 reads TGTGCCAGCAGCCAAGTTTCGGGATTTGGCTATGGCTACACCTTC.

The V call is TRBV4-3, the J call TRBJ1-2; TRBD1 might be the D (6 bases). Trimming pared 1 base from V and 4 bases from J, leaving 16 bases between. The CDR3 contains 16 residues. The germline gives CDR1 LGHNA, CDR2 YSLEER. In DNA, the CDR3 is TGCGCCAGCAGCCAAGGTCGTACGAGGGGGGCCTATGGCTACACCTTC. Translation gives CASSQGRTRGAYGYTF.

This chain joins TRBV28 and TRBJ2-6, with D hard to call. V was shortened by 4 bases and J by 4 bases, with 5 bases between the two germline ends. Per germline, CDR1 MDHEN and CDR2 SYDVKM. This CDR3 is built from 13 residues. The CDR3 region has the DNA TGTGCCAGCAGTTCTGGGGGGGCCAACGTCCTGACTTTC. Protein: CASSSGGANVLTF.

This clone has just one count. The rearrangement joins TRBV30 to TRBJ1-1; D uncertain. V was shortened by 0 bases and J by 8 bases, with 13 bases between the two germline ends. Looked up from germline, CDR1 is GTSNPN and CDR2 is SVGIG (reference sequence). There are 13 residues in the CDR3. DNA of the CDR3: TGTGCCTGGAGTGTACGGCTGGGCGCCGAAGCTTTCTTT. It is translated as CAWSVRLGAEAFF.

This sequence joins TRBV18 and TRBJ2-1; no clear D. The CDR3 is 17 residues long. V shed 1 base and J shed 3 bases, with 16 bases lying between them. Looked up from germline, CDR1 is KGHSH and CDR2 is LQKENI. CDR3 sequence (DNA): TGTGCCAGCTCACCACGGGAAATCGGAATAAACTACAATGAGCAGTTCTTC. Translating it yields CASSPREIGINYNEQFF.

In this sample, this clone turned up a few times. This chain uses TRBV5-4 with TRBJ2-3; 9 bases agree with TRBD2. The V segment lost 3 bases and the J segment 7 bases; nucleotides outside the gene matches: 9. The CDR3 runs to 15 residues. The germline V gene encodes CDR1 SGHNT and CDR2 YYREEE (reference sequence). CDR3 nucleotides: TGTGCCAGCAGCTCCGGACTAGCGATCCTGAATACGCAGTATTTT. Translated, it gives CASSSGLAILNTQYF.

In this sample, this clone turned up once. V gene TRBV3-1 (or the pseudogene TRBV3-2) combines with J gene TRBJ1-3; 8 bases align to TRBD1. Germline CDR1 LGHDT, CDR2 YNNKEL (reference sequence). V was pared by 5 bases and J by 6 bases, with 9 bases of the junction left unmatched. This CDR3 comprises 15 residues. The CDR3 DNA reads as TGTGCCAGCAGCGGGGGGACAGGTCAACAAAACACCATATATTTT. This sequence encodes CASSGGTGQQNTIYF.

The chain employs TRBV12-5 and TRBJ1-5, with 8 bases lining up with TRBD1. There are 16 residues in the CDR3. Trimming removed 4 bases from V and 1 base from J; junction bases left unmatched: 6. The germline CDR1 and CDR2 sequences are LGHNT and FRNRAP. The CDR3 sequence: CASGWGTGGSNQPQHF. DNA of the CDR3: TGTGCTAGTGGTTGGGGGACAGGAGGGAGCAATCAGCCCCAGCATTTT.

This chain connects TRBV5-6 to TRBJ1-2; TRBD1 matches at 9 bases. The CDR3 consists of 15 residues. Per germline, CDR1 SGHDT and CDR2 YYEEEE. J lost 4 bases, V lost 2 bases, and 6 bases had no gene match. In DNA, the CDR3 is TGTGCCAGCAGCTTCCGGGACAGGGAAGGCTATGGCTACACCTTC. Translating gives CASSFRDREGYGYTF.

The chain employs TRBV7-9 and TRBJ2-7; TRBD2 agrees at 11 bases. The CDR3 sequence is 14 residues long. With V trimmed by 5 bases and J by 6 bases, 6 bases remained unmatched. From germline, CDR1 is SEHNR and CDR2 FQNEAQ (reference sequence). The DNA of the CDR3 is TGTGCCAGCAGCCCCGGGACTAGCGGCAGCGAGCAGTACTTC. Translating gives CASSPGTSGSEQYF. Full variable domain (remainder filled in from reference TRBV7-9 and TRBJ2-7): DTGVSQNPRHKITKRGQNVTFRCDPISEHNRLYWYRQTLGQGPEFLTYFQNEAQLEKSRLLSDRFSAERPKGSFSTLEIQRTEQGDSAMYLCASSPGTSGSEQYFGPGTRLTVT.

Here the CDR3 reads CASSYGAGFSGELFF. CDR3 bases: TGTGCCAGCAGTTATGGGGCAGGGTTCTCCGGGGAGCTGTTTTTT. This chain links TRBV6-2 or TRBV6-3 with TRBJ2-2; a possible D gene is TRBD1 (5 bases). Germline lookup yields CDR1 MNHEY and CDR2 SVGEGT. V lost 3 bases and J 6 bases, leaving 14 bases between the germline ends. The CDR3 runs 15 residues.